This TCR beta chain came from a study of cytomegalovirus exposure and HLA in healthy donors. At the level of the study: The same platform used for the roughly 650 first-cohort repertoires was also used for the 100 to 150 validation repertoires, as a later analysis reported.

Using immunoSEQ multiplex PCR, the repertoire was profiled, and TCRdb retains in-frame clones only, with some absent. Seen here are tens of thousands of clones, 95% to 96% observed once, and the top ten hold 4.5%. Overall study findings and caveats: High sensitivity and specificity were reportedly achieved when the classifier diagnosed cytomegalovirus status.

This clone has a single count. Antigen specificity is unknown. The receptor was isolated from a woman younger than 35 in good health and CMV-seropositive. The sample was PBMCs.

This CDR3 is CASSLWQGSSSYEQYF. The CDR3 DNA reads as TGTGCCAGCAGTTTATGGCAGGGCTCCTCATCCTACGAGCAGTACTTC. The rearrangement joins TRBV28 to TRBJ2-7; possibly TRBD1 for D (5 bases). Per germline, CDR1 MDHEN and CDR2 SYDVKM. Trimming shortened V by 0 bases and J by 1 base, and 13 bases separated the two germline ends. The length of the CDR3 is 16 residues.